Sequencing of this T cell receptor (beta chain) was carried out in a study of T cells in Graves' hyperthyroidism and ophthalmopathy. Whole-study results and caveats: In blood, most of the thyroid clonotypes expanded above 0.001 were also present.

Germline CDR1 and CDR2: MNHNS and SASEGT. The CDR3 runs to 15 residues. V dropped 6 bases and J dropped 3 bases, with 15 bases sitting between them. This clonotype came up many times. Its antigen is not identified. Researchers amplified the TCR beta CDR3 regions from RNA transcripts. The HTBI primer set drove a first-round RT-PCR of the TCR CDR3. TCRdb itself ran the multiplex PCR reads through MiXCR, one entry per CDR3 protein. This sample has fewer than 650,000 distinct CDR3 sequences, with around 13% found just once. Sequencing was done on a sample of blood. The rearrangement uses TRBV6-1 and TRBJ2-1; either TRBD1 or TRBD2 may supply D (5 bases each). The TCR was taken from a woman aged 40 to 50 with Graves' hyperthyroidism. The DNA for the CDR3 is TGTGCCAGCAGGCCCGGGACCCCAGTCTACAATGAGCAGTTCTTC. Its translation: CASRPGTPVYNEQFF.